The sample holds a few counts of the clone carrying this T cell receptor beta chain. Its target is unknown. Gene names and germline refer to mouse. The read ends 1 residue shy of where the CDR3 ends; the end is completed using the germline J gene. Germline V gives CDR1 KGHTA, CDR2 FQNQQP. The CDR3 loop spans 14 amino acids. These data originate in a study of tissue T cells after allogeneic stem cell transplantation. Sequencing of TCRbeta CDR3 at survey depth gave sequences and template counts. The table came from immunoSEQ multiplex PCR; TCRdb's copy has only in-frame clones and leaves some out. The sample includes over 8,000 clones, under 55% of them seen just once. The study's findings and limits: Tissue-detected TCR repertoire was only partly captured by blood and spleen T cells. Within patients, tissue anatomy strongly shaped TCR repertoire composition.

Time point denoted: mouse harvest day 7 after allogeneic transplant. Mouse grafts combined 10^7 T-cell-depleted bone marrow cells with 10^6 splenic CD5+ T cells. Sequenced: skin. The clonotype comes from a female BALB/c mouse given C57BL/6 T cells with graft-versus-host disease after an allogeneic hematopoietic cell transplant. This chain connects TRBV23 to TRBJ2-7; whether TRBD1, the table's D call, matches the DNA was not checked. CDR3 protein: CSSSQSGQGYEQYF. The CDR3 bases that were read are TGCTCCAGCAGTCAATCGGGACAGGGGTATGAACAGTAC. The full variable domain, its missing parts supplied by reference TRBV23 and TRBJ2-7, is DAAVTQKPRYLIKMKGQEAEMKCIPEKGHTAVFWYQQKQSKELKFLIYFQNQQPLDQIDMVKERFSAVCPSSSLCSLGIRTCEAEDSALYLCSSSQSGQGYEQYFGPGTRLTVL.